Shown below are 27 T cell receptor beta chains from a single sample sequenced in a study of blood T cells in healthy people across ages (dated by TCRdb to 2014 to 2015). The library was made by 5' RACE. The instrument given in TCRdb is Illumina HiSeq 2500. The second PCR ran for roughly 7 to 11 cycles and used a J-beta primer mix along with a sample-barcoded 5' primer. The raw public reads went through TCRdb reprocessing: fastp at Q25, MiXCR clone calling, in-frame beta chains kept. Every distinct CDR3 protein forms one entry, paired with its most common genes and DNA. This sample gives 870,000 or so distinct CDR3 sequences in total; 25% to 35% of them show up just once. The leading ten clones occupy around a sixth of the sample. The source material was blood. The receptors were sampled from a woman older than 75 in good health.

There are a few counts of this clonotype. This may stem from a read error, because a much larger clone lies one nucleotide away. The CDR3 sequence: CASSLDKVDTQYF. The CDR3 nucleotides read TGTGCCAGCAGTTTGGACAAGGTGGATACGCAGTATTTT. The chain recombines TRBV12-3 or TRBV12-4 with TRBJ2-3, with D possibly matching TRBD1 (5 bases). V was shortened by 3 bases and J by 6 bases, with 10 bases between the two germline ends. The CDR3 is 13 residues long.

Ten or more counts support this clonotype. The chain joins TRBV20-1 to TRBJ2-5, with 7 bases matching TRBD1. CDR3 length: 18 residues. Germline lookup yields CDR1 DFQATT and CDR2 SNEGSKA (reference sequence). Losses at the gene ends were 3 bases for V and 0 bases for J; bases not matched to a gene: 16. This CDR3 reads CSARLPGQQFQNQETQYF. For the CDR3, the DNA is TGCAGTGCTAGGCTTCCGGGACAGCAATTTCAAAACCAAGAGACCCAGTACTTC.

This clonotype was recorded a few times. The CDR3 DNA reads TGTGCCAGCAGCTTTGGTGGACAGTCCAACTACAATGAGCAGTTCTTC. Amino acid sequence: CASSFGGQSNYNEQFF. The rearrangement uses TRBV11-2 and TRBJ2-1, with D maybe TRBD1 (6 bases). This CDR3 has 16 amino acids. Trimming left V 3 bases short and J 3 bases short, with 15 bases between. Germline V lookup: CDR1 SGHAT, CDR2 FQNNGV.

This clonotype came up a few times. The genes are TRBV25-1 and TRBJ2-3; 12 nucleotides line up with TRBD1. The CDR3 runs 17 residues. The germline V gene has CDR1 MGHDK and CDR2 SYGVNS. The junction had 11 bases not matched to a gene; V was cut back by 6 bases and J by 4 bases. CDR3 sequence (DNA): TGTGCCAGCAGCGCCCTGGGGACAGGGGGCTGGGCAGATACGCAGTATTTT. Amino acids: CASSALGTGGWADTQYF. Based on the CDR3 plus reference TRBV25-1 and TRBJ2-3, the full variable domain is EADIYQTPRYLVIGTGKKITLECSQTMGHDKMYWYQQDPGMELHLIHYSYGVNSTEKGDLSSESTVSRIRTEHFPLTLESARPSHTSQYLCASSALGTGGWADTQYFGPGTRLTVL.

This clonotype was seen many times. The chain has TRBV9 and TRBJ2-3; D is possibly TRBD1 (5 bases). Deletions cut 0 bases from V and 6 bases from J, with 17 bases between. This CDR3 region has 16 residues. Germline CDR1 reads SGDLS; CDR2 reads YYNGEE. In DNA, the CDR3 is TGTGCCAGCAGCGTAGGACAGACTTCGGCACACGATACGCAGTATTTT. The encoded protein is CASSVGQTSAHDTQYF.

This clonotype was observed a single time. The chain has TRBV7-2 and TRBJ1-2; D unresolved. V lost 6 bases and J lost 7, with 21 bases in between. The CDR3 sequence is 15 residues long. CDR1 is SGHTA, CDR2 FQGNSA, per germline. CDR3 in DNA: TGTGCCAGCAGTCCCGGACGGACCCCGCTATTTGGCTACACCTTC. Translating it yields CASSPGRTPLFGYTF.

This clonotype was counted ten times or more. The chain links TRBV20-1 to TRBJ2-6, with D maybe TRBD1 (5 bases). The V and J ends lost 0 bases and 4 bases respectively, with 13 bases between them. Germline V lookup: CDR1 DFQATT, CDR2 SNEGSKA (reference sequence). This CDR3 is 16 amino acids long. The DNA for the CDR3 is TGCAGTGCTAGAGAGCCAAGGGGATCAGGGGCCAACGTCCTGACTTTC. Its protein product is CSAREPRGSGANVLTF.

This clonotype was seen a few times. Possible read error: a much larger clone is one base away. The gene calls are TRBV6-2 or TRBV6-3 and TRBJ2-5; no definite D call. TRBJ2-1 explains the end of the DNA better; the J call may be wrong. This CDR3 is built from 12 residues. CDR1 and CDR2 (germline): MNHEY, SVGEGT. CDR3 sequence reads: CASSFGGKTQFF. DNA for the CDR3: TGTGCCAGCAGTTTTGGCGGAAAGACCCAGTTCTTC.

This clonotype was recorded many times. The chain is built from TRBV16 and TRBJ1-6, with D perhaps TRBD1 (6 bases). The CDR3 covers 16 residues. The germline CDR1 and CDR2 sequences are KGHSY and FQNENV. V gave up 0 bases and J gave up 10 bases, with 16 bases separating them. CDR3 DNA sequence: TGTGCCAGCAGCCAATCCCAGGGGCAGGGAAGGTCACCCCTCCACTTT. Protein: CASSQSQGQGRSPLHF.

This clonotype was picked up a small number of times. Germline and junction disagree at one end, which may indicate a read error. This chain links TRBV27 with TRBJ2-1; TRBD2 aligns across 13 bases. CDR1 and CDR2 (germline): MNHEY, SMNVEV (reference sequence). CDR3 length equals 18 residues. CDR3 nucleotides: TGTGCCAGCAGTTCTCCGGGACTAGCGGGGAGCTCCTGCAATGAGCAGTTCTTC. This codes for CASSSPGLAGSSCNEQFF.

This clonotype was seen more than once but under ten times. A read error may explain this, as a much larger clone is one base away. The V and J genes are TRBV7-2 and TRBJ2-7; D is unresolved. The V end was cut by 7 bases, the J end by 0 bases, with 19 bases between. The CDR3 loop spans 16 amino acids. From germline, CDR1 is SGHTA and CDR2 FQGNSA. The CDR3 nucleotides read TGTGCCAGCACCGTAAACCCCCGAGTAAGCTCCTACGAGCAGTACTTC. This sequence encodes CASTVNPRVSSYEQYF. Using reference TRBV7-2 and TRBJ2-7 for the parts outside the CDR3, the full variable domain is GAGVSQSPSNKVTEKGKDVELRCDPISGHTALYWYRQSLGQGLEFLIYFQGNSAPDKSGLPSDRFSAERTGGSVSTLTIQRTQQEDSAVYLCASTVNPRVSSYEQYFGPGTRLTVT.

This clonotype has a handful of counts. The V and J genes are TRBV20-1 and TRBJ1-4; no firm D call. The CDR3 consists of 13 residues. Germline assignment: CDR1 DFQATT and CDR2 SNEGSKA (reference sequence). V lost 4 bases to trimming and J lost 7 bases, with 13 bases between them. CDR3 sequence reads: CSATPQAGEKLFF. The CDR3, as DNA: TGCAGTGCTACCCCTCAGGCTGGTGAAAAACTGTTTTTT.

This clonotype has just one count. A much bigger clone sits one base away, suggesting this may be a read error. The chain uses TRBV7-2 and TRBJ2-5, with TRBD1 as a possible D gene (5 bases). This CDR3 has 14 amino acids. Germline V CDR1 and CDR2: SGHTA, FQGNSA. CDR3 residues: CASNLTGPRETQYF. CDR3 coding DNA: TGTGCCAGCAACTTAACAGGCCCGAGGGAGACCCAGTACTTC. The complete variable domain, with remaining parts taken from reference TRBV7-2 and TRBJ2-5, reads GAGVSQSPSNKVTEKGKDVELRCDPISGHTALYWYRQSLGQGLEFLIYFQGNSAPDKSGLPSDRFSAERTGGSVSTLTIQRTQQEDSAVYLCASNLTGPRETQYFGPGTRLLVL.

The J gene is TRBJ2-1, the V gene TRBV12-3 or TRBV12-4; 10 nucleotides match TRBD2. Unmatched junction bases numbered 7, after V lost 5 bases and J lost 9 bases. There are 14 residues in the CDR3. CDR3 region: CASSDLAGEVEQFF. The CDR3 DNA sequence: TGTGCCAGCAGTGATCTAGCGGGAGAAGTTGAGCAGTTCTTC.

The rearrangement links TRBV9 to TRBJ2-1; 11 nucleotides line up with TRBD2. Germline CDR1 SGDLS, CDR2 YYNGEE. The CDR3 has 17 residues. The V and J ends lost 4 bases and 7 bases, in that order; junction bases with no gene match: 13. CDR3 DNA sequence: TGTGCCAGCAGCCCCACCACTAGCGGGAGCGGTAGGAATGAGCAGTTCTTC. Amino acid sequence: CASSPTTSGSGRNEQFF.

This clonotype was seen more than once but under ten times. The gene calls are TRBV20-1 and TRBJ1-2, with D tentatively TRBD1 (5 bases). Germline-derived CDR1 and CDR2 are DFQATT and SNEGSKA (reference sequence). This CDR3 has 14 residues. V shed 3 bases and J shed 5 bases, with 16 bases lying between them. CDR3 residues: CSAREQQGRYGYTF. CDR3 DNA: TGCAGTGCTAGGGAACAGCAGGGTCGATATGGCTACACCTTC.

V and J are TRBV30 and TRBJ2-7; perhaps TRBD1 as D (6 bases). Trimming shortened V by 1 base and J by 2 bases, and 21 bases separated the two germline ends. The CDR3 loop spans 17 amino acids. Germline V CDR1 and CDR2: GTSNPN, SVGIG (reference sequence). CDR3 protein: CAWSDHWVVGQPYEQYF. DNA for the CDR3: TGTGCCTGGAGTGATCATTGGGTCGTAGGACAGCCCTACGAGCAGTACTTC.

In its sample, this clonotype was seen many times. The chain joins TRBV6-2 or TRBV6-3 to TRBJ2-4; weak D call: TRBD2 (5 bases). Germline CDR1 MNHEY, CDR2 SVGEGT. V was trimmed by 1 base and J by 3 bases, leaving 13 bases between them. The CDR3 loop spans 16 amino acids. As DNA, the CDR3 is TGTGCCAGCAGTTACTACCGGGATTGGAGCAAAAACATTCAGTACTTC. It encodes CASSYYRDWSKNIQYF.

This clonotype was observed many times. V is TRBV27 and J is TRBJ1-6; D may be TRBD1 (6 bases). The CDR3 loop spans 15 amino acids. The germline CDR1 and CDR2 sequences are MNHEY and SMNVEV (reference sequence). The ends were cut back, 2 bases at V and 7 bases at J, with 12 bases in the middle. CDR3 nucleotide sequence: TGTGCCAGCAGTTTAGATGGCAGGGGCAATTCACCCCTCCACTTT. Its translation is CASSLDGRGNSPLHF.

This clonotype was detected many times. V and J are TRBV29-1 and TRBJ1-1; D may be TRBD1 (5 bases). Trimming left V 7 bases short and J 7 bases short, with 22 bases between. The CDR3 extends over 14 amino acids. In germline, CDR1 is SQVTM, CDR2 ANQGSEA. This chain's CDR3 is CSAPKRDSTNEAFF. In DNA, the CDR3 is TGCAGCGCCCCAAAGCGGGACTCAACAAATGAAGCTTTCTTT.

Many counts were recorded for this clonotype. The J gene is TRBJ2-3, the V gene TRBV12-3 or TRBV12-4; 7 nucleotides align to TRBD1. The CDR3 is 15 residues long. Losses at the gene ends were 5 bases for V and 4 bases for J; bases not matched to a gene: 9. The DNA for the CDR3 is TGTGCCAGCAGTGGAAACAGGGGAAAAGCAGATACGCAGTATTTT. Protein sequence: CASSGNRGKADTQYF.

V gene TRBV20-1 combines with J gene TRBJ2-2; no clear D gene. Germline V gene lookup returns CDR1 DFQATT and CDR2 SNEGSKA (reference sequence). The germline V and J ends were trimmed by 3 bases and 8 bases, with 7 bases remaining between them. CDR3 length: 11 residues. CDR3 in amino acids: CSASLHGELFF. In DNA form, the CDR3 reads TGCAGTGCTAGCTTACATGGGGAGCTGTTTTTT.

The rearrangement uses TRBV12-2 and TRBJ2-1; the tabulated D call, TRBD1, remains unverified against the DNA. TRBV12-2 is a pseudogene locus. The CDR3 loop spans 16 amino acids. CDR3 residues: CASRLADRQRGGEQFF. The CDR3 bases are TGTGCAAGTCGCTTAGCGGACAGGCAGCGAGGGGGTGAGCAGTTCTTC.

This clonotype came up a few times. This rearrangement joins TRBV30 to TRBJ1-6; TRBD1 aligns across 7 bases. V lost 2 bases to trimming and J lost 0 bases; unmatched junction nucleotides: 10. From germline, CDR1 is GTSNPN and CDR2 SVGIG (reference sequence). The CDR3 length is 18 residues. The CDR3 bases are TGTGCCTGGAGTACAACAGGGGCTTTTAGCTCCTATAATTCACCCCTCCACTTT. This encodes CAWSTTGAFSSYNSPLHF.

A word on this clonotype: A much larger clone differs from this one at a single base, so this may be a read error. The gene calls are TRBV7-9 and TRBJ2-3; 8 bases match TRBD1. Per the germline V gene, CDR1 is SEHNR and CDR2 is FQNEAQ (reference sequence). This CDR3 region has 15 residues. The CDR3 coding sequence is TGTGCCAGCAGCTACAGGGGGTCCGCTACAGATACGCGGTATTTT. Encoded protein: CASSYRGSATDTRYF.

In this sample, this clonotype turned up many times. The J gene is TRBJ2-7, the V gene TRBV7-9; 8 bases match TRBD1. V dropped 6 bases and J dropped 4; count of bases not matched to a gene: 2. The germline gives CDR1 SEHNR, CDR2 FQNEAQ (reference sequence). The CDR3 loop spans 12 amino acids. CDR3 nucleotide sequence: TGTGCCAGCAGTAGGACAGGGTACGAGCAGTACTTC. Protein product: CASSRTGYEQYF.

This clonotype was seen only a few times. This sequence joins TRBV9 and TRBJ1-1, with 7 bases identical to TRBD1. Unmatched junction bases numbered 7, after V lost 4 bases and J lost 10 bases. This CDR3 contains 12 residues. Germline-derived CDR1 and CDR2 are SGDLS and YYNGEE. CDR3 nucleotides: TGTGCCAGCAGCCCAGGGGGTTCGGTAGCTTTCTTT. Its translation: CASSPGGSVAFF.